Sequencing of this TCR beta chain was carried out in a study of blood T cell repertoires in COVID-19. Study members were between 18 and 89 years old and lived in 25 or so US regions. Participants' own reports of clinical history determined their cohort assignment. Each recovered donor of Cohort 3 presented with two negative PCRs, clearance, or symptom resolution. In its sample, this clone was seen once. TCRdb keeps only in-frame clones here, not all; method: immunoSEQ multiplex PCR. Among about 130,000 clones listed, about four fifths were seen once. The sequenced material came from PBMCs or T cells enriched from blood (not recorded which). The receptor was derived from a man aged 50 to 60 who had recovered from COVID-19.

CDR3 protein: CASRQGIPSEAFF. In DNA, the CDR3 is TGTGCCAGCAGGCAGGGGATCCCTTCTGAAGCTTTCTTT. The V gene is TRBV27, the J gene TRBJ1-1; D is perhaps TRBD1 (6 bases). V was pared by 6 bases and J by 6 bases, with 14 bases between. Germline CDR1 is MNHEY and CDR2 is SMNVEV (reference sequence). This CDR3 has 13 amino acids.